What follows is one TCR beta chain and its context. The repertoire was sequenced with immunoSEQ multiplex PCR; TCRdb's copy has only in-frame clones and lacks some. Of a few hundred thousand clones in the sample, approximately 87% were seen once. This sample is part of a study of blood T cell repertoires in COVID-19. Study-wide background: The United States, Italy and Spain supplied acute and convalescent COVID-19 samples.

V lost 3 bases, J lost 3 bases, and 3 bases stayed unmatched. The CDR3 runs to 15 residues. CDR1 KGHSH and CDR2 LQKENI come from the germline V gene. The TCR sequence derives from a man in his sixties with acute or convalescent COVID-19. The gene calls are TRBV18 and TRBJ2-3, with 10 bases fitting TRBD1. The sequenced sample consisted of peripheral blood. The CDR3 loop reads CASSPTGGVTDTQYF. The CDR3 DNA is TGTGCCAGCTCACCGACAGGGGGCGTAACAGATACGCAGTATTTT.